The 24 T cell receptor beta chains in this list originate from one sample, sequenced in a study of cytomegalovirus exposure and HLA in healthy donors. Both 60 Vbeta primers and 13 Jbeta primers went into the PCR. Clones were sequenced by immunoSEQ multiplex PCR, and TCRdb holds only the in-frame ones, with some missing. The table has a few hundred thousand clones, about 80% seen once. The specimen sequenced was PBMCs. These receptors were collected from a girl aged 2-10 years in good health and CMV-seronegative.

J is TRBJ1-4 and V is TRBV28, with D perhaps TRBD1 (6 bases). Germline lookup yields CDR1 MDHEN and CDR2 SYDVKM. V lost 5 bases, J lost 10 bases, and 14 bases lay in between. The CDR3 runs to 13 residues. CDR3 protein: CASSTMDRRKLFF. The CDR3 nucleotides are TGTGCCAGCAGTACCATGGACAGACGAAAACTGTTTTTT.

This chain uses TRBV15 with TRBJ1-4; 8 positions match TRBD1. V lost 0 bases and J lost 11; bases outside the gene matches: 8. The CDR3 covers 15 residues. Germline V gene data show CDR1 as LNHNV and CDR2 as YYDKDF (reference sequence). CDR3 DNA sequence: TGTGCCACCAGCAGAGATTCGGGGACAGGTTATAAACTGTTTTTT. It codes for CATSRDSGTGYKLFF.

The rearrangement links TRBV5-1 to TRBJ1-4; 7 nucleotides match TRBD1. V shed 1 base and J 0 bases; nucleotides not matched to a gene: 6. The germline gives CDR1 SGHRS, CDR2 YFSETQ. There are 17 residues in the CDR3. The CDR3 region has the DNA TGCGCCAGCAGCTTGAACAGGGGAATTGCAACTAATGAAAAACTGTTTTTT. It yields the protein CASSLNRGIATNEKLFF. Together with reference TRBV5-1 and TRBJ1-4, the CDR3 gives the full variable domain: KAGVTQTPRYLIKTRGQQVTLSCSPISGHRSVSWYQQTPGQGLQFLFEYFSETQRNKGNFPGRFSGRQFSNSRSEMNVSTLELGDSALYLCASSLNRGIATNEKLFFGSGTQLSVL.

This clone was counted once. The V gene is TRBV7-9, the J gene TRBJ2-7; 9 bases agree with TRBD1. The CDR3 spans 12 residues. Germline lookup yields CDR1 SEHNR and CDR2 FQNEAQ (reference sequence). The ends lost 10 bases at V and 5 bases at J; junction bases unmatched: 6. The CDR3 loop reads CATGTGRDEQYF. CDR3 sequence (DNA): TGTGCCACAGGGACAGGGCGAGACGAGCAGTACTTC.

The genes are TRBV5-1 and TRBJ1-4; TRBD1 matches at 9 bases. CDR3 length equals 16 residues. The junction had 1 base not matched to a gene; V was cut back by 0 bases and J by 1 base. Germline V gives CDR1 SGHRS, CDR2 YFSETQ. The CDR3 loop reads CASSLGTGETNEKLFF. The CDR3 DNA reads TGCGCCAGCAGCTTGGGGACAGGGGAAACTAATGAAAAACTGTTTTTT.

The chain recombines TRBV15 with TRBJ2-1, with 9 bases identical to TRBD2. V was clipped by 3 bases and J by 6 bases; unmatched bases: 6. Germline V gene data show CDR1 as LNHNV and CDR2 as YYDKDF (reference sequence). CDR3 length: 15 amino acids. Written as DNA, the CDR3 is TGTGCCACCAGCAGGGGACTAGCCCTCTTCAATGAGCAGTTCTTC. It is translated as CATSRGLALFNEQFF.

This clone appeared a few times. This specimen includes other DNA sequences encoding the same CDR3. This chain uses TRBV5-4 with TRBJ2-1; D possibly corresponds to TRBD2 (7 bases). V lost 0 bases and J 5 bases, leaving 12 bases between the germline ends. The CDR3 length is 15 residues. Germline V CDR1 and CDR2: SGHNT, YYREEE (reference sequence). The CDR3 DNA reads as TGTGCCAGCAGCTTGGTCGCGGGGGCAAACAATGAGCAGTTCTTC. It specifies CASSLVAGANNEQFF.

This rearrangement joins TRBV5-1 to TRBJ2-1, with 9 bases fitting TRBD2. Germline lookup yields CDR1 SGHRS and CDR2 YFSETQ. J gave up 7 bases and V 0 bases, and 11 bases lay outside the gene matches. There are 17 residues in the CDR3. This CDR3 reads CASSLARGAGGGNEQFF. The CDR3 bases are TGCGCCAGCAGCTTGGCCCGGGGGGCGGGAGGGGGAAATGAGCAGTTCTTC.

This clone has only one observation. The chain joins TRBV27 to TRBJ2-2, with D tentatively TRBD1 (5 bases). Germline-derived CDR1 and CDR2 are MNHEY and SMNVEV (reference sequence). Trimming left V 8 bases short and J 3 bases short, with 10 bases between. This CDR3 is 13 amino acids long. CDR3 bases: TGTGCCAGCTCAACAGGTTACACCGGGGAGCTGTTTTTT. Encoded protein: CASSTGYTGELFF.

The chain carries TRBV27 and TRBJ2-3; 9 bases fit TRBD1. Germline V gives CDR1 MNHEY, CDR2 SMNVEV (reference sequence). The CDR3 covers 15 residues. J gave up 3 bases and V 9 bases, and 10 bases lay outside the gene matches. The CDR3 here is CASISGTGLTDTQYF. Written as DNA, the CDR3 is TGTGCCAGTATTTCCGGGACAGGGCTGACAGATACGCAGTATTTT.

The chain is built from TRBV7-3 and TRBJ2-5; 7 positions agree with TRBD2. The germline V gene has CDR1 SGHTA and CDR2 FQGTGA. CDR3 length: 15 residues. The trim removed 2 bases at V and 4 bases at J, leaving 7 bases unmatched. DNA of the CDR3: TGTGCCAGCAGCTTAGTTTGGGAGGGGCGAGAGACCCAGTACTTC. Encoded protein: CASSLVWEGRETQYF.

The chain links TRBV4-1 to TRBJ2-3, with TRBD2 matching 10 bases. V trimming: 1 base; J trimming: 4 bases; junction bases outside the gene matches: 23. CDR1 is MGHRA, CDR2 YSYEKL, per germline. The CDR3 is made up of 22 amino acids. The CDR3 is CASSQAPSLVSGRFSGADTQYF. CDR3 nucleotides: TGCGCCAGCAGCCAAGCCCCCTCCCTTGTTAGCGGGAGGTTCAGTGGCGCAGATACGCAGTATTTT.

The CDR3 DNA sequence: TGTGCCAACGGGGGGGGCAGGTATGAGCAGTTCTTC. It encodes CANGGGRYEQFF. The chain employs TRBV2 and TRBJ2-1, with 8 bases fitting TRBD2. This CDR3 is built from 12 residues. V lost 10 bases and J lost 8; bases outside the gene matches: 7. Germline V lookup: CDR1 SNHLY, CDR2 FYNNEI. The full variable domain, completed using reference TRBV2 and TRBJ2-1, is EPEVTQTPSHQVTQMGQEVILRCVPISNHLYFYWYRQILGQKVEFLVSFYNNEISEKSEIFDDQFSVERPDGSNFTLKIRSTKLEDSAMYFCANGGGRYEQFFGPGTRLTVL.

The chain combines TRBV7-6 with TRBJ2-1, with D unresolved. The V gene lost 1 base and the J gene lost 0 bases, with 13 bases spanning the gap. The CDR3 consists of 17 residues. The germline V gene encodes CDR1 SGHVS and CDR2 FNYEAQ. CDR3 region: CASSLGSLEHSYNEQFF. The CDR3, as DNA: TGTGCCAGCAGCTTAGGTTCCCTAGAACACTCCTACAATGAGCAGTTCTTC.

CDR3 in amino acids: CASSYQGTGTNSPLHF. The CDR3 DNA reads as TGTGCCAGCAGTTACCAGGGGACAGGCACCAATTCACCCCTCCACTTT. The chain combines TRBV6-5 with TRBJ1-6; 8 bases line up with TRBD1. The CDR3 runs 16 residues. Trimming at V came to 2 bases and at J to 7 bases, leaving 7 bases not matched to a gene. CDR1 is MNHEY, CDR2 SVGAGI, per germline.

The rearrangement joins TRBV6-1 to TRBJ2-3, with 11 bases matching TRBD2. The CDR3 length is 18 residues. Losses at the gene ends were 1 base for V and 6 bases for J; bases not matched to a gene: 12. Germline V gives CDR1 MNHNS, CDR2 SASEGT. CDR3 DNA: TGTGCCAGCAGTGAAGGGGGAACCGGGACTAGCGGCGGGGATACGCAGTATTTT. This gives the protein CASSEGGTGTSGGDTQYF.

Written as DNA, the CDR3 is TGTGCCAGCATATCCGGAGACGAGCAGTACTTC. Its translation: CASISGDEQYF. V usage is TRBV28 and J usage is TRBJ2-7; D is unclear. Germline V lookup: CDR1 MDHEN, CDR2 SYDVKM. V was trimmed by 7 bases and J by 5 bases, leaving 9 bases between them. The CDR3 extends over 11 amino acids.

The chain uses TRBV4-2 and TRBJ1-3; D is ambiguous. CDR1 is LGHNA, CDR2 YNFKEQ, per germline. The CDR3 totals 15 residues. V lost 3 bases and J lost 4, with 13 bases in between. CDR3 in amino acids: CASSHTTITGNTIYF. The CDR3 DNA follows: TGTGCCAGCAGCCACACGACTATAACGGGAAACACCATATATTTT.

This clone was counted between two and nine times. This rearrangement joins TRBV7-3 to TRBJ1-2; TRBD1 agrees at 7 bases. Germline values: CDR1 SGHTA, CDR2 FQGTGA. The CDR3 loop spans 14 amino acids. Germline trimming cut 4 bases from V and 8 bases from J; bases unmatched to any gene: 10. CDR3 in amino acids: CASSSGQRIGGYTF. The CDR3 DNA follows: TGTGCCAGCAGCTCGGGACAGCGGATAGGCGGCTACACCTTC.

This rearrangement joins TRBV25-1 to TRBJ2-5; D remains unclear. The J call is uncertain, as TRBJ2-7 better fits the DNA end. The CDR3 totals 15 residues. Germline CDR1 MGHDK, CDR2 SYGVNS. The CDR3 sequence: CASSGPLRDTYEQYF. The CDR3 bases are TGTGCCAGCAGTGGGCCTCTTAGAGACACCTACGAGCAGTACTTC.

The chain carries TRBV7-8 and TRBJ2-7; D gene uncertain. Germline CDR1 is SGHVS and CDR2 is FQNEAQ. CDR3 size: 17 residues. The V end was cut by 0 bases, the J end by 0 bases, with 15 bases between. In nucleotides, the CDR3 is TGTGCCAGCAGCTTAGCTCGCTTATTCCGACTCTCCTACGAGCAGTACTTC. It specifies CASSLARLFRLSYEQYF.

The rearrangement uses TRBV7-6 and TRBJ2-3; the match to TRBD2 covers 9 bases. The junction had 6 bases not matched to a gene; V was cut back by 5 bases and J by 0 bases. The germline V gene has CDR1 SGHVS and CDR2 FNYEAQ. The CDR3 runs 16 residues. The CDR3 spells CASSPASGASTDTQYF. The CDR3 DNA follows: TGTGCCAGCAGCCCCGCTAGCGGGGCTAGCACAGATACGCAGTATTTT.

CDR3 DNA: TGTGCCAGCAGCGTTGGCAGGCGATTCGGTCAGCCCCAGCATTTT. This gives the protein CASSVGRRFGQPQHF. This rearrangement joins TRBV5-6 to TRBJ1-5; D is unresolved. Germline CDR1 reads SGHDT; CDR2 reads YYEEEE. The V and J ends lost 4 bases and 6 bases respectively, with 17 bases between them. There are 15 residues in the CDR3.

The J gene is TRBJ1-3, the V gene TRBV13; possibly TRBD1 for D (5 bases). Germline V gives CDR1 PRHDT, CDR2 FYEKMQ (reference sequence). The ends were cut back, 5 bases at V and 7 bases at J, with 12 bases in the middle. CDR3 length equals 13 residues. CDR3 sequence (DNA): TGTGCCAGCAGCCCCGAAGGGGCGAACACCATATATTTT. Residues: CASSPEGANTIYF.